What follows describes a single T cell receptor (beta chain). V was clipped by 8 bases and J by 5 bases; unmatched bases: 8. This CDR3 contains 13 residues. Germline V gene lookup returns CDR1 SNHLY and CDR2 FYNNEI. Generated by immunoSEQ multiplex PCR, the TCRdb table keeps only in-frame clones and is missing some. The data contain a few hundred thousand clones, 80% to 90% of them singletons. The entry originates in a study of blood T cell repertoires in COVID-19. The chain links TRBV2 to TRBJ2-5, with 7 positions matching TRBD1. The TCR originated in a woman in her fifties or sixties with acute or convalescent COVID-19. Sequencing used peripheral blood. CDR3 sequence reads: CASLTGYWETQYF. In DNA form, the CDR3 reads TGTGCCAGCCTGACAGGGTATTGGGAGACCCAGTACTTC.